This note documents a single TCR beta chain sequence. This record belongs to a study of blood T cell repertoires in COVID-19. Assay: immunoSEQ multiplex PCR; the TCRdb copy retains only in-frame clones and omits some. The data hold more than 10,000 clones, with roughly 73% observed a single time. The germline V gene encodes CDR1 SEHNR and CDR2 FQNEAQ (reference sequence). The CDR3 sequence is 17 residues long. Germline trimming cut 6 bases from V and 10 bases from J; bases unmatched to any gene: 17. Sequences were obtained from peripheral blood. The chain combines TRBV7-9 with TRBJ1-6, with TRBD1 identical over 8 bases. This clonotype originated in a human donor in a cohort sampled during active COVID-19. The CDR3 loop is CASRSFRGRGPESPLHF. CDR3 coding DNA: TGTGCCAGCAGGTCCTTCCGGGGCAGGGGGCCAGAGTCACCCCTCCACTTT.